This T cell receptor (beta chain) was sequenced for a study of T-cell memory formation after mild COVID-19. This clonotype was picked up a small number of times. Its matching antigen is unknown. This CDR3 is built from 13 residues. The V gene's germline CDR1 is SGHTA and CDR2 FQGNSA. V was pared by 0 bases and J by 9 bases, with 11 bases between. Researchers used 5'RACE with constant-segment primers to make TCR alpha and TCR beta cDNA libraries that carry sample barcodes and UMIs. Each CDR3 protein gets one entry after TCRdb re-called the 5' RACE reads with MiXCR. The sample consists of a few hundred thousand distinct CDR3 sequences, around 19% of them appearing once. Overall study findings and caveats: That cross-reactive memory joined was suggested by some responding clones appearing in pre-infection memory. Day 15 to 85 contracting clones showed balanced CD4/CD8; day 15 to 37 expanders favored CD4+.

Sequences were obtained from PBMCs or a T cell subset sorted from them (not recorded which). The V gene is TRBV7-2, the J gene TRBJ1-1; unclear D gene. The receptor was isolated from a man between 18 and 35 years old who had mild COVID-19 (a few samples of this study predate the infection). Cell type and time point are not known. The CDR3 DNA is TGTGCCAGCAGCTTAGCGTCTGGGCGGAAAGCTTTCTTT. This sequence encodes CASSLASGRKAFF.